The 14 T cell receptor beta chains in this list originate from one sample, sequenced in a study of blood T cell repertoires in COVID-19. Profiled with immunoSEQ multiplex PCR; TCRdb holds only in-frame clones, not every one. The sample lists around 380,000 clones; about 89% were seen once. The sample was PBMCs or T cells enriched from blood (not recorded which). The receptors come from a man aged 30 to 39 who had recovered from COVID-19.

The rearrangement joins TRBV12-3 or TRBV12-4 to TRBJ2-5; D may be TRBD2 (5 bases). This CDR3 is 13 amino acids long. Trimming left V 7 bases short and J 5 bases short, with 14 bases between. DNA of the CDR3: TGTGCCAGCACCGCAGGACCGGGGGAGACCCAGTACTTC. As protein: CASTAGPGETQYF.

The chain has TRBV28 and TRBJ2-5; 14 positions match TRBD2. With 2 bases clipped from V and 1 base from J, the junction kept 6 bases outside the gene matches. Germline V CDR1 and CDR2: MDHEN, SYDVKM. This CDR3 spans 18 amino acids. The CDR3 loop reads CASSLLGTSGGLQETQYF. CDR3 bases: TGTGCCAGCAGTTTACTCGGGACTAGCGGGGGCCTCCAAGAGACCCAGTACTTC.

This clone was recorded a few times. The DNA of the CDR3 is TGTGCCAGCAGGAGCGGGACACTCTATGGCTACACCTTC. This translates into CASRSGTLYGYTF. This chain links TRBV28 with TRBJ1-2; the D gene is possibly TRBD1 (6 bases). There are 13 residues in the CDR3. Germline V gene data show CDR1 as MDHEN and CDR2 as SYDVKM. The V end lost 6 bases, the J end lost 4 bases, and 12 bases lay between the germline ends.

This clone was counted once. V is TRBV4-3 and J is TRBJ2-5; 9 nucleotides match TRBD2. This CDR3 has 17 amino acids. CDR1 is LGHNA and CDR2 is YSLEER in the germline V gene. V lost 0 bases, J lost 1 base, and 6 bases stayed unmatched. The CDR3 sequence is CASSQDISGSLQETQYF. The CDR3, as DNA: TGCGCCAGCAGCCAAGATATTAGCGGGAGCCTCCAAGAGACCCAGTACTTC.

The J gene is TRBJ1-2, the V gene TRBV6-5, with 11 bases that match TRBD1. V was clipped by 4 bases and J by 2 bases; unmatched bases: 6. CDR1 and CDR2 (germline): MNHEY, SVGAGI. The CDR3 has 16 amino acids. The CDR3 sequence: CASSSPGTGGNYGYTF. CDR3 nucleotides: TGTGCCAGCAGTTCTCCCGGGACAGGGGGGAACTATGGCTACACCTTC.

This chain connects TRBV5-1 to TRBJ2-2, with D tentatively TRBD2 (5 bases). Trimming removed 2 bases from V and 7 bases from J, with 9 bases in between. The CDR3 covers 13 residues. Germline V CDR1 and CDR2: SGHRS, YFSETQ. The CDR3 protein is CASSFGRGGELFF. CDR3 bases: TGCGCCAGCAGCTTTGGACGGGGCGGGGAGCTGTTTTTT.

The V call is TRBV6-4, the J call TRBJ2-2; D is possibly TRBD2 (6 bases). The CDR3 consists of 17 residues. V was clipped by 3 bases and J by 6 bases, with 20 bases between them. Germline V gene lookup returns CDR1 MRHNA and CDR2 SNTAGT. The CDR3 spells CASSESVVLGRSGELFF. In DNA, the CDR3 is TGTGCCAGCAGTGAGTCCGTGGTCCTAGGGAGGTCCGGGGAGCTGTTTTTT.

This sequence joins TRBV10-3 and TRBJ2-7; TRBD1 matches at 11 bases. Germline V gene data show CDR1 as ENHRY and CDR2 as SYGVKD. CDR3 length: 16 amino acids. V lost 5 bases, J lost 6 bases, and 12 bases stayed unmatched. The CDR3 nucleotides read TGTGCCATCAGTAAAGAGGGACAGGGGGTTTCTAGCGAGCAGTACTTC. It is translated as CAISKEGQGVSSEQYF.

In nucleotides, the CDR3 is TGTGCCAGTAGTCCGACGGGAGGGTGGAACACTGAAGCTTTCTTT. This gives the protein CASSPTGGWNTEAFF. The chain is built from TRBV19 and TRBJ1-1; unclear D gene. Germline loops: CDR1 LNHDA, CDR2 SQIVND (reference sequence). The CDR3 spans 15 residues. The germline V and J ends were trimmed by 5 bases and 1 base, with 14 bases remaining between them.

V usage is TRBV3-1 (or the pseudogene TRBV3-2) and J usage is TRBJ1-1, with 7 positions matching TRBD1. Germline values: CDR1 LGHDT, CDR2 YNNKEL (reference sequence). The V and J ends lost 6 bases and 10 bases, in that order; junction bases with no gene match: 5. This CDR3 has 11 residues. The CDR3 spells CASSGGQSAFF. The CDR3 DNA is TGTGCCAGCAGTGGGGGACAGTCAGCTTTCTTT.

V is TRBV7-2 and J is TRBJ1-2; D unresolved. The CDR3 is 12 amino acids. V dropped 5 bases and J dropped 8 bases, with 12 bases sitting between them. Germline V gene sequence: CDR1 SGHTA, CDR2 FQGNSA. The CDR3 region has the DNA TGTGCCAGCAGCCAGGCCGAGTGGGGCTACACCTTC. It encodes CASSQAEWGYTF.

This clone was counted once. The chain joins TRBV5-1 to TRBJ2-7, with D perhaps matching TRBD2 (5 bases). V was trimmed by 0 bases and J by 7 bases, leaving 17 bases between them. CDR1 is SGHRS, CDR2 YFSETQ, per germline. This CDR3 spans 15 amino acids. CDR3 loop: CASSLAGGLLGEQYF. CDR3 nucleotide sequence: TGCGCCAGCAGCTTGGCCGGCGGGTTGCTAGGGGAGCAGTACTTC.

This clone has just one count. The CDR3 sequence: CASSRDRGFLHHF. The CDR3 region has the DNA TGTGCCAGCAGCCGGGACAGGGGGTTCCTCCACCACTTT. This chain joins TRBV6-5 and TRBJ1-6, with 11 positions matching TRBD1. The CDR3 has 13 residues. V was pared by 6 bases and J by 18 bases, with 10 bases of the junction left unmatched. From germline, CDR1 is MNHEY and CDR2 SVGAGI.

The DNA of the CDR3 is TGTGCCAGCAGCAGTCCGACAGAAGCGCAGGGGACCCAGTACTTC. Amino acid sequence: CASSSPTEAQGTQYF. The chain uses TRBV7-9 and TRBJ2-5; possible D gene TRBD1, 5 bases. Per the germline V gene, CDR1 is SEHNR and CDR2 is FQNEAQ (reference sequence). Trimming removed 5 bases from V and 7 bases from J, with 20 bases in between. The CDR3 contains 15 residues.